One and the same sample provided the 6 T cell receptor beta chains below, sequenced in a study of blood T cells in healthy people across ages. Combining a sample-barcoded 5' primer with a J-beta primer mix, a second PCR ran for about 7 to 12 cycles. TCRdb processed the 5' RACE reads anew with MiXCR; each CDR3 protein has one entry. The sample includes more than 700,000 distinct CDR3 sequences, approximately 53% of them seen just once. Material: blood. Receptors originate from a man at least 80 years old in good health.

This clonotype was observed a few times. The rearrangement uses TRBV29-1 and TRBJ2-6, with D perhaps TRBD1 (6 bases). Trimming took 5 bases from V and 2 from J, leaving 22 bases between them. The CDR3 spans 18 residues. Germline values: CDR1 SQVTM, CDR2 ANQGSEA. CDR3 residues: CSVWSLAGVDTGANVLTF. CDR3 bases: TGCAGCGTTTGGAGTCTGGCAGGGGTTGACACTGGGGCCAACGTCCTGACTTTC.

This clonotype was counted between two and nine times. This rearrangement joins TRBV7-2 to TRBJ2-3; no clear D. Germline V CDR1 and CDR2: SGHTA, FQGNSA. V was clipped by 3 bases and J by 2 bases, with 9 bases between them. This CDR3 has 14 amino acids. This CDR3 is CASSLRLLTDTQYF. The CDR3 DNA follows: TGTGCCAGCAGCTTGCGGTTACTCACAGATACGCAGTATTTT. The whole variable domain, remainder taken from reference TRBV7-2 and TRBJ2-3, is GAGVSQSPSNKVTEKGKDVELRCDPISGHTALYWYRQSLGQGLEFLIYFQGNSAPDKSGLPSDRFSAERTGGSVSTLTIQRTQQEDSAVYLCASSLRLLTDTQYFGPGTRLTVL.

The chain is built from TRBV27 and TRBJ2-5; D perhaps matches TRBD1 (6 bases). V was trimmed by 5 bases and J by 3 bases, leaving 28 bases between them. This CDR3 comprises 19 residues. Germline lookup yields CDR1 MNHEY and CDR2 SMNVEV (reference sequence). CDR3 region: CASSQLPLRGRGGKETQYF. The CDR3 coding sequence is TGTGCCAGCAGTCAACTTCCACTCAGGGGACGAGGGGGAAAAGAGACCCAGTACTTC.

The chain combines TRBV6-1 with TRBJ2-1; 7 bases agree with TRBD2. The J call is uncertain, as TRBJ2-7 better fits the DNA end. This CDR3 has 17 residues. Germline values: CDR1 MNHNS, CDR2 SASEGT. The CDR3 sequence: CASSTHAGAQSYNEQYF. The CDR3 region has the DNA TGTGCCAGCAGCACGCACGCGGGAGCGCAGTCCTACAATGAGCAGTACTTC.

This chain joins TRBV9 and TRBJ2-5; either TRBD1 or TRBD2 may supply D (5 bases each). CDR1 is SGDLS, CDR2 YYNGEE, per germline. The CDR3 is 14 amino acids. Trimming removed 2 bases from V and 11 bases from J, with 19 bases in between. CDR3 sequence reads: CASSVGAGPWEQYF. The CDR3 DNA sequence: TGTGCCAGCAGCGTGGGTGCAGGGCCGTGGGAGCAGTACTTC.

The chain has TRBV7-3 and TRBJ1-1; D possibly corresponds to TRBD1 (6 bases). The CDR3 has 13 residues. Germline values: CDR1 SGHTA, CDR2 FQGTGA. V lost 6 bases and J 8 bases, leaving 16 bases between the germline ends. The CDR3 spells CASRMGDGTEAFF. CDR3 bases: TGTGCCAGCAGGATGGGGGATGGGACAGAAGCTTTCTTT.